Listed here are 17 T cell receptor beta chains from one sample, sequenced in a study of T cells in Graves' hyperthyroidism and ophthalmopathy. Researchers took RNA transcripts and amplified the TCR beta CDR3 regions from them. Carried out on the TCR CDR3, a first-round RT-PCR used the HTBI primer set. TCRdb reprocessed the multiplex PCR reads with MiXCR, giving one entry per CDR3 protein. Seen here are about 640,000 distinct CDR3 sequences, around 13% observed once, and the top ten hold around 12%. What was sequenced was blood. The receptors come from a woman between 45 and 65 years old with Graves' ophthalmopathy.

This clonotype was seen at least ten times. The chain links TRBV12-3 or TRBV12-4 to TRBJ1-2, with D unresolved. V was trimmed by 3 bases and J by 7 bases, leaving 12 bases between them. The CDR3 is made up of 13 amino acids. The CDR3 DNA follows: TGTGCCAGCAGTTTGACTCCTGGTTCTGGCTACACCTTC. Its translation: CASSLTPGSGYTF.

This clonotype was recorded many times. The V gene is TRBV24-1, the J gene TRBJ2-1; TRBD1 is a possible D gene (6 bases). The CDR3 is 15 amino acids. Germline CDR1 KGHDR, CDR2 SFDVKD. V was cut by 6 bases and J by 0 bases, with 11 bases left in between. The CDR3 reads CATSRRDNSYNEQFF. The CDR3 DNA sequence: TGTGCCACCAGTCGACGGGACAACTCCTACAATGAGCAGTTCTTC.

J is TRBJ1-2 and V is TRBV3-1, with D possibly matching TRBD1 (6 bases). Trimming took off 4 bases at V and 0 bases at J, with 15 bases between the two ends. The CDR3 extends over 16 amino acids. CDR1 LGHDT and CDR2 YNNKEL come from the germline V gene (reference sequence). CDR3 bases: TGTGCCAGCAGCCTTAGAGGGGGGGCCTCTAACTATGGCTACACCTTC. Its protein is CASSLRGGASNYGYTF.

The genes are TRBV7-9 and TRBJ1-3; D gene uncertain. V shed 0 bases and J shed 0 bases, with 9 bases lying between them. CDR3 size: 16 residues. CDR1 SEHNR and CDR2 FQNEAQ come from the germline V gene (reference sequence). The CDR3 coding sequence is TGTGCCAGCAGCTTAGCGGAATTTAGCTCTGGAAACACCATATATTTT. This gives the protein CASSLAEFSSGNTIYF.

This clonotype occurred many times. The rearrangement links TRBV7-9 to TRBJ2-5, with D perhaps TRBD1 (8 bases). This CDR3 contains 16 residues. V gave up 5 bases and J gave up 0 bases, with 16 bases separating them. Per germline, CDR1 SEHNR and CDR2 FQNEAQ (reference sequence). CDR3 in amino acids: CASSPRQGRDQETQYF. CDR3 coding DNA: TGTGCCAGCAGCCCCCGACAGGGGAGGGACCAAGAGACCCAGTACTTC.

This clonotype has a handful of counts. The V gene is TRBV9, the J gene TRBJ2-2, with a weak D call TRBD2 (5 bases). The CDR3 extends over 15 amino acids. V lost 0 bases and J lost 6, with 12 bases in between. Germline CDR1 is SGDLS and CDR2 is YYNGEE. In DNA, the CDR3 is TGTGCCAGCAGCGTAGGAGGGCAAGTCGCCGGGGAGCTGTTTTTT. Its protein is CASSVGGQVAGELFF.

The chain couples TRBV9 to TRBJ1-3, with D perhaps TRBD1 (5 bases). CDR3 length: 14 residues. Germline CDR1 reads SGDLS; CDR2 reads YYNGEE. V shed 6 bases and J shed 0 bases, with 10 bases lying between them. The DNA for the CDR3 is TGTGCCAGCACCGGGGGGATCTCTGGAAACACCATATATTTT. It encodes CASTGGISGNTIYF.

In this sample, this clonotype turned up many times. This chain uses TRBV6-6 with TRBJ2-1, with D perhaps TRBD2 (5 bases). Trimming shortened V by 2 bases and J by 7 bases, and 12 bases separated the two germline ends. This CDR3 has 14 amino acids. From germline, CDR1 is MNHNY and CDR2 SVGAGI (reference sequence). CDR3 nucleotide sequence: TGTGCCAGCAGTTACGGGTGGGAGCAAAATGAGCAGTTCTTC. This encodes CASSYGWEQNEQFF.

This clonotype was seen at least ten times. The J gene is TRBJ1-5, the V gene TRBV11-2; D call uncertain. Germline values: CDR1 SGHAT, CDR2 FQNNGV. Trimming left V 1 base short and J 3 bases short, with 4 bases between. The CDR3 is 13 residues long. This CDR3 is CASSLGLNQPQHF. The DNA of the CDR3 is TGTGCCAGCAGCTTAGGCCTCAATCAGCCCCAGCATTTT.

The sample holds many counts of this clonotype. CDR3 region: CASRPQGAGTPYEQYF. CDR3 bases: TGTGCCAGCAGACCACAGGGGGCGGGTACGCCCTACGAGCAGTACTTC. The J gene is TRBJ2-7, the V gene TRBV7-2; 9 nucleotides align to TRBD1. In germline, CDR1 is SGHTA, CDR2 FQGNSA. The CDR3 is 16 amino acids. V lost 6 bases to trimming and J lost 2 bases; unmatched junction nucleotides: 11.

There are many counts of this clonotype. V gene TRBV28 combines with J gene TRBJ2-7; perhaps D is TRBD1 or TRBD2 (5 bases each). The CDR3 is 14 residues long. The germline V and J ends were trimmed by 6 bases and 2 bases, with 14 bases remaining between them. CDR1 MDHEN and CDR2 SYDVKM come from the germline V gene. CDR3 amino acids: CASSPWDGTYEQYF. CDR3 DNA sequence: TGTGCCAGCAGCCCATGGGACGGGACCTACGAGCAGTACTTC. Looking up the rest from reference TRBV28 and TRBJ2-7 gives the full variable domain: DVKVTQSSRYLVKRTGEKVFLECVQDMDHENMFWYRQDPGLGLRLIYFSYDVKMKEKGDIPEGYSVSREKKERFSLILESASTNQTSMYLCASSPWDGTYEQYFGPGTRLTVT.

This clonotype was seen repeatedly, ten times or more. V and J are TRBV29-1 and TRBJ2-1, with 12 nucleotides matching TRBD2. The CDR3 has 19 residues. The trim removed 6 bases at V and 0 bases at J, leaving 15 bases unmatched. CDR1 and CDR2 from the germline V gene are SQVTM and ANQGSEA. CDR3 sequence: CSVGQGLAGGPSSYNEQFF. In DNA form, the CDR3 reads TGCAGCGTAGGACAGGGGCTAGCGGGAGGGCCAAGCTCCTACAATGAGCAGTTCTTC.

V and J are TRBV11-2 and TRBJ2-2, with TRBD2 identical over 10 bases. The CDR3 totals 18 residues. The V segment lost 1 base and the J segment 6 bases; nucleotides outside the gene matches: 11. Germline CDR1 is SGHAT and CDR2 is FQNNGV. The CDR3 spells CASSLVMASGSPAGELFF. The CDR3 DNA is TGTGCCAGCAGCTTAGTTATGGCTAGCGGGAGCCCTGCCGGGGAGCTGTTTTTT.

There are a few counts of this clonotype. The CDR3, as DNA: TGTGCCAGCACCAAACAGGGCCCAAGCTCTGGGGCCAACGTCCTGACTTTC. It encodes CASTKQGPSSGANVLTF. The rearrangement joins TRBV28 to TRBJ2-6; D possibly corresponds to TRBD1 (6 bases). The CDR3 has 17 amino acids. Germline V gene lookup returns CDR1 MDHEN and CDR2 SYDVKM. Trimming cost V 7 bases and J 0 bases, with 16 bases left between them.

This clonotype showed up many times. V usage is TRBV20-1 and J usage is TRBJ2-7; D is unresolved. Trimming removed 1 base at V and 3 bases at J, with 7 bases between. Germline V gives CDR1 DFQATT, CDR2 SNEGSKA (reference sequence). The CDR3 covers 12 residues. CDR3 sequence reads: CSARGSGYEQYF. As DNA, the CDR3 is TGCAGTGCTAGAGGCTCAGGCTACGAGCAGTACTTC.

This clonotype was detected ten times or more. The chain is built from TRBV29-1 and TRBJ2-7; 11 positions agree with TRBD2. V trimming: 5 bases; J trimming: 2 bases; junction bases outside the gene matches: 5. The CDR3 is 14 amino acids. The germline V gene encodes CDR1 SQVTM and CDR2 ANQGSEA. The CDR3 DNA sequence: TGCAGCGTTAAATTAGCGGGAGGGCCCTACGAGCAGTACTTC. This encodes CSVKLAGGPYEQYF.

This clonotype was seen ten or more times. For the CDR3, the DNA is TGTGCCAGCAGCTTAGGGGGGGTGGTTCAGCCCCAGCATTTT. It translates to CASSLGGVVQPQHF. The J gene is TRBJ1-5, the V gene TRBV7-2; D may be TRBD1 (5 bases). CDR1 and CDR2 (germline): SGHTA, FQGNSA. The CDR3 length is 14 residues. Trimming stripped 1 base from V and 6 bases from J, with 10 bases between. Supplemented by reference TRBV7-2 and TRBJ1-5, the full variable domain reads GAGVSQSPSNKVTEKGKDVELRCDPISGHTALYWYRQSLGQGLEFLIYFQGNSAPDKSGLPSDRFSAERTGGSVSTLTIQRTQQEDSAVYLCASSLGGVVQPQHFGDGTRLSIL.